The rows below give T cell receptor beta chains drawn from one sample of a study of cytomegalovirus exposure and HLA in healthy donors. The repertoire was sequenced with immunoSEQ multiplex PCR; TCRdb's copy has only in-frame clones and lacks some. The repertoire table contains about 190,000 clones. Sequencing input: PBMCs. These receptors all stem from a man under 40 in good health and CMV-seronegative. Each CDR3 is given with its conserved first and last residue. Fields, in order: V gene, J gene, D gene, CDR3 DNA, CDR3 protein. A D gene is named only where the DNA matches it firmly.

v_gene: TRBV4-3; j_gene: TRBJ1-2; d_gene: TRBD1; CDR3nt: TGCGCCAGCAGCACCCCCGGGACAGGGGGTCCCTATGGCTACACCTTC; CDR3aa: CASSTPGTGGPYGYTF
v_gene: TRBV5-6; j_gene: TRBJ1-3; d_gene: TRBD1; CDR3nt: TGTGCCAGCAGCGGGACAGGTTCTGGAAACACCATATATTTT; CDR3aa: CASSGTGSGNTIYF
v_gene: TRBV7-2; j_gene: TRBJ1-5; d_gene: TRBD1; CDR3nt: TGTGCCAGCAGCTTGCCAACAGGGGGCAGGCAGCCCCAGCATTTT; CDR3aa: CASSLPTGGRQPQHF
v_gene: TRBV10-3; j_gene: TRBJ1-4; d_gene: TRBD1; CDR3nt: TGTGCCATCAGTGAGTCGCGACAGGGCAGGGGTGAAAAACTGTTTTTT; CDR3aa: CAISESRQGRGEKLFF
v_gene: TRBV19; j_gene: TRBJ1-3; d_gene: .; CDR3nt: TGTGCCAGTAGTATATTCGGGACTAATTTATCTGGAAACACCATATATTTT; CDR3aa: CASSIFGTNLSGNTIYF
v_gene: TRBV30; j_gene: TRBJ1-4; d_gene: TRBD1; CDR3nt: TGTGCCTGGAGGGGGGGACAGGGGTCGTTTGGGGAAAAACTGTTTTTT; CDR3aa: CAWRGGQGSFGEKLFF
v_gene: TRBV12-5; j_gene: TRBJ2-1; d_gene: TRBD1; CDR3nt: TGTGCTAGTGGCGACAGGGGGAACAATGAGCAGTTCTTC; CDR3aa: CASGDRGNNEQFF
v_gene: TRBV5-1; j_gene: TRBJ1-5; d_gene: TRBD1; CDR3nt: TGCGCCAGCAGACTTACAGGGGGACAGCCCCAGCATTTT; CDR3aa: CASRLTGGQPQHF
v_gene: TRBV14; j_gene: TRBJ2-6; d_gene: TRBD2; CDR3nt: TGTGCCAGCAGCCAAGGATCTAGCGGGAGTCTATCCAACGTCCTGACTTTC; CDR3aa: CASSQGSSGSLSNVLTF
v_gene: TRBV28; j_gene: TRBJ2-1; d_gene: .; CDR3nt: TGTGCCAGCAGTCCTGGGGCAAATGAGCAGTTCTTC; CDR3aa: CASSPGANEQFF
v_gene: TRBV19; j_gene: TRBJ1-5; d_gene: TRBD1; CDR3nt: TGTGCCAGTAGTCCCCGGGACAGGTACCCGGGGGATGCCCAGCATTTT; CDR3aa: CASSPRDRYPGDAQHF
v_gene: TRBV29-1; j_gene: TRBJ1-2; d_gene: .; CDR3nt: TGCAGCGTTGAAGACCCCCTCTATGGCTACACCTTC; CDR3aa: CSVEDPLYGYTF
v_gene: TRBV6-5; j_gene: TRBJ2-1; d_gene: TRBD2; CDR3nt: TGTGCCAGCAGTTATTCTAGCGGGGGGCCACTCGATGAGCAGTTCTTC; CDR3aa: CASSYSSGGPLDEQFF
v_gene: TRBV11-3; j_gene: TRBJ2-2; d_gene: .; CDR3nt: TGTGCCAGCAGCCCCCCCGGACACCGAAACACCGGGGAGCTGTTTTTT; CDR3aa: CASSPPGHRNTGELFF
v_gene: TRBV4-1; j_gene: TRBJ1-2; d_gene: .; CDR3nt: TGCGCCAGCAGCCCCCCCGGAACAAGGGGCTATGGCTACACCTTC; CDR3aa: CASSPPGTRGYGYTF
v_gene: TRBV11-3; j_gene: TRBJ2-1; d_gene: TRBD1; CDR3nt: TGTGCCAGCAGTCAGGGGGATGAGCAGTTCTTC; CDR3aa: CASSQGDEQFF
v_gene: TRBV18; j_gene: TRBJ1-2; d_gene: TRBD1; CDR3nt: TGTGCCAGCTCACCTCTACAGGGGGGAGAATATGGCTACACCTTC; CDR3aa: CASSPLQGGEYGYTF
v_gene: TRBV7-2; j_gene: TRBJ2-7; d_gene: .; CDR3nt: TGTGCCAGCAGCTTTTCTGGTTCGGGCCGGGACTCCTCCTACGAGCAGTACTTC; CDR3aa: CASSFSGSGRDSSYEQYF
v_gene: TRBV7-9; j_gene: TRBJ1-5; d_gene: TRBD1; CDR3nt: TGTGCCAGCAGCCGGGACAGGTCCCATCAGCCCCAGCATTTT; CDR3aa: CASSRDRSHQPQHF
v_gene: TRBV6-5; j_gene: TRBJ1-2; d_gene: .; CDR3nt: TGTGCCAGCACCCAGGGTCGAGGCTACACCTTC; CDR3aa: CASTQGRGYTF
v_gene: TRBV7-2; j_gene: TRBJ2-7; d_gene: TRBD1; CDR3nt: TGTGCCAGCAGCTTGGGACAGGGGACCCTCCACGAGCAGTACTTC; CDR3aa: CASSLGQGTLHEQYF
v_gene: TRBV19; j_gene: TRBJ2-3; d_gene: TRBD2; CDR3nt: TGTGCCAGTAGTACCTGGACTAGCGGGGGGCTCACAGATACGCAGTATTTT; CDR3aa: CASSTWTSGGLTDTQYF
v_gene: TRBV19; j_gene: TRBJ2-1; d_gene: TRBD1; CDR3nt: TGTGCCAGTAGTACTGGGACAGACAATGAGCAGTTCTTC; CDR3aa: CASSTGTDNEQFF
v_gene: TRBV29-1; j_gene: TRBJ1-3; d_gene: TRBD1; CDR3nt: TGCAGCGTTGAAGGCCCCTGGGACAGGGGGCCCGGAAACACCATATATTTT; CDR3aa: CSVEGPWDRGPGNTIYF
v_gene: TRBV4-2; j_gene: TRBJ2-7; d_gene: TRBD1; CDR3nt: TGTGCCAGCAGCCAAGGGACAGGGTCATCCTACGAGCAGTACTTC; CDR3aa: CASSQGTGSSYEQYF
v_gene: TRBV6-1; j_gene: TRBJ1-1; d_gene: TRBD1; CDR3nt: TGTGCCAGCGGGGACAGGGTTATCACTGAAGCTTTCTTT; CDR3aa: CASGDRVITEAFF
v_gene: TRBV5-6; j_gene: TRBJ1-5; d_gene: TRBD1; CDR3nt: TGTGCCAGCAGCGTGGGACAGGGGATCGATCAGCCCCAGCATTTT; CDR3aa: CASSVGQGIDQPQHF
v_gene: TRBV4-1; j_gene: TRBJ1-2; d_gene: .; CDR3nt: TGCGCCAGCAGCCACCATGCCGCCCCAGGGTTGAGGAAGGGTGGCTACACCTTC; CDR3aa: CASSHHAAPGLRKGGYTF
v_gene: TRBV7-7; j_gene: TRBJ2-2; d_gene: TRBD2; CDR3nt: TGTGCCAGCAGGCTAGCGGGAGGCTCGGGGGAGCTGTTTTTT; CDR3aa: CASRLAGGSGELFF